This T cell receptor (beta chain) was obtained from a study of blood T cells in healthy people across ages. Study results and caveats: It was held that the diversity estimates obtained from one million T cells were underestimates.

This clonotype was picked up many times. No antigen is known for it. Using a J-beta primer mix together with a sample-barcoded 5' primer, a second PCR was run for about 6 to 12 cycles. TCRdb itself ran the 5' RACE reads through MiXCR, one entry per CDR3 protein. The table shows 1.5 million to 2 million distinct CDR3 sequences, with 25% to 30% occurring only once. PBMCs numbering at least 7 million were isolated per sample. Total RNA was extracted at no less than 6 micrograms per sample. The CDR3 runs 14 residues. With V trimmed by 5 bases and J by 2 bases, 7 bases remained unmatched. Per the germline V gene, CDR1 is DFQATT and CDR2 is SNEGSKA (reference sequence).

The origin of this receptor is a woman younger than 45 in good health. Sequences were obtained from blood. The chain joins TRBV20-1 to TRBJ1-2; 8 nucleotides align to TRBD1. As DNA, the CDR3 is TGCAGTGCTCGAAGGACAGGGTCCAACTATGGCTACACCTTC. Translation gives CSARRTGSNYGYTF.